The rows below give T cell receptor beta chains drawn from one sample of a study of shared clonotypes between healthy human individuals. Assay used: immunoSEQ multiplex PCR; TCRdb lists only in-frame clones, some missing. Found here are roughly 1,600,000 clones, around 98.5% of them singletons; the top ten hold 0.36%. Sequenced input: naive CD4+ T cells sorted from blood. These receptor sequences come from a young man in good health. Both conserved end residues are part of each CDR3. D genes are given only for firm matches. Only some rows state a clone size, as once, few, many or a class for expanded clones.

v_gene,d_gene,j_gene,abundance,CDR3nt,CDR3aa
TRBV5-4,.,TRBJ1-1,.,TGTGCCAGCAGCGCAGCATACAGGGCCCCTGAAGCTTTCTTT,CASSAAYRAPEAFF
TRBV7-9,.,TRBJ1-2,.,TGTGCCAGCAGCCTTTCCTACCCACAGGGAGGCTACACCTTC,CASSLSYPQGGYTF
TRBV6-5,TRBD1,TRBJ1-2,.,TGTGCCAGCAGAGCAGGTCGGGACAGGGCTCGAGGCTACACCTTC,CASRAGRDRARGYTF
TRBV15,.,TRBJ2-3,.,TGTGCCACCAGCCACCCTAAGGAAGCTTGGAGGACCGCAGATACGCAGTATTTT,CATSHPKEAWRTADTQYF
TRBV11-2,.,TRBJ2-7,once,TGTGCCAGCAGCTTACAGGAGCAGCGGGCCTACGAGCAGTACTTC,CASSLQEQRAYEQYF
TRBV5-4,.,TRBJ1-2,.,TGTGCCAGCAGCTTGGAAAGGCATCTAAACTATGGCTACACCTTC,CASSLERHLNYGYTF
TRBV7-8,TRBD1,TRBJ1-2,.,TGTGCCAGCAGCTTAGGATGGCAGGGGGCTAACTATGGCTACACCTTC,CASSLGWQGANYGYTF
TRBV13,TRBD2,TRBJ2-7,.,TGTGCCAGCAGCTTGGCGGGAGGACGAAAAGCTTTCCACGAGCAGTACTTC,CASSLAGGRKAFHEQYF
TRBV6-5,.,TRBJ2-3,.,TGTGCCAGCAGAACTTCAGATACGCAGTATTTT,CASRTSDTQYF
TRBV15,.,TRBJ1-2,.,TGTGCCACCAGCAGAGATTTGGATGGGTATGGCTACACCTTC,CATSRDLDGYGYTF
TRBV6-1,.,TRBJ2-1,.,TGTGCCAGCAGTGTCTCATTGTACAATGAGCAGTTCTTC,CASSVSLYNEQFF
TRBV28,.,TRBJ2-7,.,TGTGCCAGCAGTTTAACGACCTACGAGCAGTACTTC,CASSLTTYEQYF
TRBV25-1,.,TRBJ2-7,.,TGTGCCAGCAGTGTATCCGGGACATTCGTCGAGCAGTACTTC,CASSVSGTFVEQYF
TRBV29-1,TRBD2,TRBJ2-3,.,TGCAGCGTTGAAGGAGGACTAGCGGGAGTCCACGCGTATACGCAGTATTTT,CSVEGGLAGVHAYTQYF
TRBV18,.,TRBJ2-4,.,TGTGCCAGCTCACCAGAGAGACTAGCCAAAAACATTCAGTACTTC,CASSPERLAKNIQYF
TRBV6-5,.,TRBJ1-3,.,TGTGCCAGCCAAACAGGGACTTCTGGAAACACCATATATTTT,CASQTGTSGNTIYF
TRBV9,.,TRBJ2-5,.,TGTGCCAGCAGCGTAGGAGGACAAGCGGGTACCCAAGAGACCCAGTACTTC,CASSVGGQAGTQETQYF
TRBV5-1,TRBD2,TRBJ2-5,.,TGCGCCAGCACGCTGAGCGGGACCGAGGGAGAGACCCAGTACTTC,CASTLSGTEGETQYF
TRBV5-5,.,TRBJ2-3,once,TGTGCCAGCAGCTCTAAAACATACACAGATACGCAGTATTTT,CASSSKTYTDTQYF
TRBV25-1,TRBD1,TRBJ2-1,.,TGTGCCAGCAGTAACCGGGACAGGGGCCATGAGCAGTTCTTC,CASSNRDRGHEQFF
TRBV6-1,.,TRBJ2-1,.,TGTGCCACCTACCCACTGAGCTCCTACAATGAGCAGTTCTTC,CATYPLSSYNEQFF
TRBV10-3,.,TRBJ2-1,.,TGTGCCATCGCTGGGATGAATGAGCAGTTCTTC,CAIAGMNEQFF
TRBV14,.,TRBJ2-5,.,TGTGCCAGCAGCCTACATCAAGGGGTTCAAGAGACCCAGTACTTC,CASSLHQGVQETQYF
TRBV29-1,.,TRBJ2-7,.,TGCAGCGTTGTGTGGGGATCCTACGAGCAGTACTTC,CSVVWGSYEQYF
TRBV6-1,.,TRBJ2-1,.,TGTGCCAGCAGTGTACCAGTTGAGCAGTTCTTC,CASSVPVEQFF
TRBV11-1,TRBD2,TRBJ2-7,.,TGTGCCAGCAGCTCCTCGGGACTAATAGTGGGGGAGCAGTACTTC,CASSSSGLIVGEQYF
TRBV18,TRBD1,TRBJ2-6,once,TGTGCCACCACACCATATGAGGGGACAGGGAGTCTAACTGGGGCCAACGTCCTGACTTTC,CATTPYEGTGSLTGANVLTF
TRBV30,.,TRBJ1-5,once,TGTGCCTGGAGTGTACGGGGACAGCCCCAGCATTTT,CAWSVRGQPQHF
TRBV6-6,TRBD1,TRBJ1-4,.,TGTGCCAGCAGTTTAACCGGGACAGGGGATGAAAAACTGTTTTTT,CASSLTGTGDEKLFF
TRBV18,.,TRBJ2-2,.,TGTGCCAGCTCACCACCTACTAGTTTCTTGGCCACCGGGGAGCTGTTTTTT,CASSPPTSFLATGELFF
TRBV7-2,.,TRBJ1-1,.,TGTGCCAGCAGCAAGCAGGGGTTAGGCACTGAAGCTTTCTTT,CASSKQGLGTEAFF
TRBV28,.,TRBJ2-6,.,TGTGCCAGCAGTTTATTTTCCCCGGGTGTCTCTGGGGCCAACGTCCTGACTTTC,CASSLFSPGVSGANVLTF
TRBV27,.,TRBJ2-7,.,TGTGCCAGCAGTCCAGCAGGGTCGGGAGAGCAGTACTTC,CASSPAGSGEQYF
TRBV7-2,.,TRBJ2-5,.,TGTGCCAGCAGCCCCGGAGGGGTGGAGACCCAGTACTTC,CASSPGGVETQYF
TRBV7-9,TRBD1,TRBJ2-3,.,TGTGCCAGCAATAGGGACAGGTCCACAGATACGCAGTATTTT,CASNRDRSTDTQYF
TRBV28,TRBD1,TRBJ2-5,.,TGTGCCAGCAGACCCCCGGGGACAGTCCAAGAGACCCAGTACTTC,CASRPPGTVQETQYF
TRBV11-2,.,TRBJ2-1,.,TGTGCCAGCAGCTTAGGCGCAGGCCCCCACTACAATGAGCAGTTCTTC,CASSLGAGPHYNEQFF
TRBV7-9,TRBD2,TRBJ2-2,.,TGTGCCAGCAGCTCCAGCGGGACTGGGGAGCTGTTTTTT,CASSSSGTGELFF
TRBV11-3,TRBD1,TRBJ2-3,.,TGTGCCAGCAGCTGGGGACAGCCAGCAGATACGCAGTATTTT,CASSWGQPADTQYF
TRBV6-5,.,TRBJ2-7,.,TGTGCCAGCAGCCCCGGACACTCCTACGAGCAGTACTTC,CASSPGHSYEQYF
TRBV7-8,TRBD2,TRBJ2-2,once,TGTGCCAGCAGCTTCAAAGCGGGGACGGCTGCGAACACCGGGGAGCTGTTTTTT,CASSFKAGTAANTGELFF
TRBV6-1,TRBD1,TRBJ2-7,.,TGTGCCAGCGGAAAAGACAGGGAGTCCTACGAGCAGTACTTC,CASGKDRESYEQYF
TRBV2,TRBD1,TRBJ1-1,.,TGTGCCAGCAGGGAACCGACAGGGCCCGGCACTGAAGCTTTCTTT,CASREPTGPGTEAFF
TRBV11-2,.,TRBJ2-6,.,TGTGCCAGCAGTTTTCAAACTGGGGCCAACGTCCTGACTTTC,CASSFQTGANVLTF
TRBV19,.,TRBJ2-7,.,TGTGCCAGTAGCGGAGCGGGCCGAAGCTCCTACGAGCAGTACTTC,CASSGAGRSSYEQYF
TRBV5-1,.,TRBJ2-7,.,TGCGCCAGCAGCACCGACAGCTACGAGCAGTACTTC,CASSTDSYEQYF
TRBV28,.,TRBJ2-6,.,TGTGCCAGCAGTCCTCTCCTTTCTAGACCAATCTCTGGGGCCAACGTCCTGACTTTC,CASSPLLSRPISGANVLTF
TRBV19,.,TRBJ2-7,.,TGTGCCAGTAGTCCTGGGTTCGACAGTTACTACGAGCAGTACTTC,CASSPGFDSYYEQYF
TRBV5-5,.,TRBJ1-3,once,TGTGCCAGCAGCTTCTCCGGAAACACCATATATTTT,CASSFSGNTIYF
TRBV6-6,.,TRBJ2-4,.,TGTGCCAGCAGGCTAGAGGGGGTGGAAAACATTCAGTACTTC,CASRLEGVENIQYF
TRBV6-5,.,TRBJ1-2,.,TGTGCCAGCAGAATCGGGCAGGGCTACACCTTC,CASRIGQGYTF
TRBV7-2,.,TRBJ2-7,.,TGTGCCAGCAGCCACGGTGACAGGCCCAGATCCTACGAGCAGTACTTC,CASSHGDRPRSYEQYF
TRBV23-1,.,TRBJ2-7,.,TGCGCCAGCGGGCTGCGACGGGGTTTAGGGTACGAGCAGTACTTC,CASGLRRGLGYEQYF
TRBV5-1,.,TRBJ2-2,once,TGCGCCAGCAGCTTGGGTAGCGTTAACACCGGGGAGCTGTTTTTT,CASSLGSVNTGELFF
TRBV7-8,TRBD1,TRBJ1-5,.,TGTGCCAGCAGCTTTCTGCGAGGGACAGGGGACGGTAGCAATCAGCCCCAGCATTTT,CASSFLRGTGDGSNQPQHF
TRBV9,.,TRBJ1-4,.,TGTGCCAGCAGCGTAGGCAGTACGGGGGAAAAACTGTTTTTT,CASSVGSTGEKLFF
TRBV20-1,.,TRBJ2-3,once,TGCAGTGCACCTTTTGGGGATACGCAGTATTTT,CSAPFGDTQYF